A selection of T cell receptor beta chains follows, all from one sample in a study of blood T cell repertoires in COVID-19. Assay used: immunoSEQ multiplex PCR; TCRdb lists only in-frame clones, some missing. The data show under 550,000 clones, with 70% to 90% seen just once and 0.65% to 1% held by the top ten. Sequencing used peripheral blood. The receptors were sampled from a young man with COVID-19, enrolled during active disease. The CDR3 runs from the conserved cysteine through the conserved F or W. The D gene is left open where the match is weak. A row's size may be missing; if present it is once, few, many or a size class.

clone_size: once
d_call: NA
j_call: TRBJ2-1
v_call: TRBV7-6
cdr3_aa: CASSLGGTRHEQFF
cdr3_nt: TGTGCCAGCAGCTTGGGGGGTACGAGGCATGAGCAGTTCTTC

clone_size: NA
d_call: TRBD1
j_call: TRBJ1-2
v_call: TRBV25-1
cdr3_aa: CATQTGSVDGYTF
cdr3_nt: TGTGCCACCCAGACAGGGAGTGTCGATGGCTACACCTTC

clone_size: once
d_call: NA
j_call: TRBJ1-2
v_call: TRBV19
cdr3_aa: CASSIGYGNHGYTF
cdr3_nt: TGTGCCAGTAGTATCGGGTACGGAAATCATGGCTACACCTTC

clone_size: NA
d_call: NA
j_call: TRBJ2-1
v_call: TRBV20-1
cdr3_aa: CSAYGNNEQFF
cdr3_nt: TGCAGTGCTTACGGGAACAATGAGCAGTTCTTC

clone_size: NA
d_call: NA
j_call: TRBJ2-7
v_call: TRBV11-2
cdr3_aa: CASSLTRDYEQYF
cdr3_nt: TGTGCCAGCAGCTTAACCCGGGACTACGAGCAGTACTTC

clone_size: NA
d_call: TRBD1
j_call: TRBJ2-1
v_call: TRBV19
cdr3_aa: CASSQGQGPYNEQFF
cdr3_nt: TGTGCCAGTAGTCAGGGACAGGGCCCCTACAATGAGCAGTTCTTC

clone_size: NA
d_call: TRBD2
j_call: TRBJ2-2
v_call: TRBV11-1
cdr3_aa: CASSLSAGGSTGELFF
cdr3_nt: TGTGCCAGCAGCTTATCGGCGGGAGGGTCTACCGGGGAGCTGTTTTTT

clone_size: NA
d_call: NA
j_call: TRBJ1-4
v_call: TRBV6-6
cdr3_aa: CASRVDAGGEKLFF
cdr3_nt: TGTGCCAGCAGGGTGGACGCCGGAGGGGAAAAACTGTTTTTT

clone_size: NA
d_call: TRBD1
j_call: TRBJ1-2
v_call: TRBV19
cdr3_aa: CASRDRGRLGDYNYGYTF
cdr3_nt: TGTGCCAGTAGAGACAGGGGGCGGCTCGGGGACTATAACTATGGCTACACCTTC

clone_size: NA
d_call: TRBD2
j_call: TRBJ2-7
v_call: TRBV2
cdr3_aa: CASRFLAGGYEQYF
cdr3_nt: TGTGCCAGCCGTTTCCTAGCGGGAGGCTACGAGCAGTACTTC

clone_size: NA
d_call: NA
j_call: TRBJ1-6
v_call: TRBV15
cdr3_aa: CATSRDLGPSGGSPLHF
cdr3_nt: TGTGCCACCAGCAGAGATCTTGGCCCTTCCGGGGGTTCACCCCTCCACTTT

clone_size: NA
d_call: NA
j_call: TRBJ1-2
v_call: TRBV6-5
cdr3_aa: CASSTSLGGRSTF
cdr3_nt: TGTGCCAGCAGCACCTCGCTCGGGGGGCGGTCCACCTTC

clone_size: NA
d_call: NA
j_call: TRBJ2-3
v_call: TRBV5-5
cdr3_aa: CASSLRHGQTDTQYF
cdr3_nt: TGTGCCAGCAGCCTGAGACACGGTCAAACAGATACGCAGTATTTT

clone_size: NA
d_call: TRBD1
j_call: TRBJ1-2
v_call: TRBV5-1
cdr3_aa: CASSPNGPGQGHGYTF
cdr3_nt: TGCGCCAGCAGCCCTAACGGCCCGGGACAGGGGCATGGCTACACCTTC

clone_size: NA
d_call: NA
j_call: TRBJ2-3
v_call: TRBV11-3
cdr3_aa: CASSLGALPDTQYF
cdr3_nt: TGTGCCAGCAGCTTAGGGGCCCTCCCAGATACGCAGTATTTT

clone_size: NA
d_call: NA
j_call: TRBJ2-7
v_call: TRBV5-1
cdr3_aa: CASSLSGGPENEQYF
cdr3_nt: TGCGCCAGCAGCTTGAGCGGCGGCCCTGAGAACGAGCAGTACTTC

clone_size: NA
d_call: NA
j_call: TRBJ2-6
v_call: TRBV18
cdr3_aa: CASSSQYRAGANVLTF
cdr3_nt: TGTGCCAGCTCTTCTCAATACAGGGCTGGGGCCAACGTCCTGACTTTC